This entry concerns a single TCR beta chain. The data are from a study of T cells expressing NK-cell markers. About the study: Cells sorted as CD3+CD56+NKG2C+, CD3+CD56+NKG2C- and CD3+CD56-NKG2C+ T cells supplied the TCR beta repertoires.

The CDR3 has 16 amino acids. Germline-derived CDR1 and CDR2 are LNHNV and YYDKDF (reference sequence). One entry per CDR3 protein, without DNA, is what TCRdb gives after re-calling the 5' RACE reads. This sample contains 130,000 to 150,000 distinct CDR3 sequences. The chain recombines TRBV15 with TRBJ2-2; checking the TCRdb D call of TRBD1 is not possible without DNA. The origin of this receptor is a man between 18 and 29 years old in good health. Material: blood T cells: a sorted CD56 or NKG2C T cell subset, CD4+ or CD8+ T cells, or bulk PBMC T cells (not recorded which). This CDR3 reads CATSREDSGLAGELFF.